These 29 T cell receptor beta chains were sequenced from one sample in a study of chemoradiotherapy in HPV16-positive cancers. Some clones are missing from TCRdb's copy, which holds only in-frame ones; the method was immunoSEQ multiplex PCR. The sample has about 15,000 clones; approximately 91% are singletons. The material was blood, obtained from a patient who underwent chemoradiotherapy. The receptors were sampled from a human donor with HPV-associated anogenital cancer.

The rearrangement links TRBV2 to TRBJ1-1, with a tentative D call TRBD1 (6 bases). The V gene's germline CDR1 is SNHLY and CDR2 FYNNEI. V lost 6 bases and J lost 7, with 12 bases in between. CDR3 length: 12 amino acids. The CDR3 nucleotides read TGTGCCAGCAGGGGGGGGGCACTTGAAGCTTTCTTT. It codes for CASRGGALEAFF.

The chain employs TRBV5-4 and TRBJ2-1; tentatively, D is TRBD1 or TRBD2 (6 bases each). V lost 3 bases, J lost 8 bases, and 12 bases lay in between. Germline V gene data show CDR1 as SGHNT and CDR2 as YYREEE (reference sequence). The CDR3 contains 13 residues. The CDR3 bases are TGTGCCAGCAGCTCGGGGGCCAGGGATGAGCAGTTCTTC. This sequence encodes CASSSGARDEQFF.

This chain connects TRBV7-3 to TRBJ2-7, with D possibly being TRBD1 (6 bases). The germline V gene encodes CDR1 SGHTA and CDR2 FQGTGA. The CDR3 has 13 residues. Trimming cost V 2 bases and J 4 bases, with 9 bases left between them. CDR3 sequence reads: CASSLEQGYEQYF. CDR3 coding DNA: TGTGCCAGCAGCTTAGAGCAGGGGTACGAGCAGTACTTC.

This clone has only one observation. V usage is TRBV4-1 and J usage is TRBJ1-3, with D uncertain. V lost 8 bases, J lost 4 bases, and 15 bases lay in between. Germline CDR1 and CDR2: MGHRA and YSYEKL. There are 14 residues in the CDR3. CDR3 protein: CASRTPSPGNTIYF. The DNA of the CDR3 is TGCGCCAGCCGTACACCTAGCCCCGGAAACACCATATATTTT.

The chain uses TRBV5-1 and TRBJ2-3; 8 nucleotides align to TRBD1. After removal of 3 bases from V and 5 bases from J, the junction contained 8 bases not matched to a gene. CDR1 SGHRS and CDR2 YFSETQ come from the germline V gene. The CDR3 totals 15 residues. The CDR3 nucleotides read TGCGCCAGCAGCTGGCCGACAGGGGCGGGAGATACGCAGTATTTT. Its protein product is CASSWPTGAGDTQYF.

In DNA, the CDR3 is TGTGCCAGCAGCTTAGATTCAAGTAGAGGGACTGGAGGCTACACCTTC. This sequence encodes CASSLDSSRGTGGYTF. This chain connects TRBV11-3 to TRBJ1-2; perhaps TRBD1 as D (5 bases). V lost 0 bases to trimming and J lost 8 bases, with 19 bases between them. CDR1 is SGHNT and CDR2 is YENEEA in the germline V gene. This CDR3 spans 16 amino acids.

This chain connects TRBV27 to TRBJ2-7; 8 bases fit TRBD1. This CDR3 has 13 amino acids. V lost 8 bases, J lost 2 bases, and 5 bases stayed unmatched. Germline V gene sequence: CDR1 MNHEY, CDR2 SMNVEV (reference sequence). CDR3 sequence: CASGQGQAYEQYF. The CDR3 bases are TGTGCCAGCGGTCAGGGACAGGCCTACGAGCAGTACTTC.

The rearrangement links TRBV5-8 to TRBJ2-1, with 13 positions matching TRBD2. The CDR3 contains 18 residues. Germline values: CDR1 SGHTS, CDR2 YDEGEE. After removal of 0 bases from V and 2 bases from J, the junction contained 5 bases not matched to a gene. This chain's CDR3 is CASSLEKTSGGTYNEQFF. The CDR3 nucleotides read TGTGCCAGCAGCTTGGAGAAGACTAGCGGGGGGACCTACAATGAGCAGTTCTTC.

The genes are TRBV19 and TRBJ2-2, with 11 bases matching TRBD2. Per the germline V gene, CDR1 is LNHDA and CDR2 is SQIVND (reference sequence). CDR3 length equals 16 residues. Trimming at V came to 3 bases and at J to 6 bases, leaving 6 bases not matched to a gene. CDR3 region: CASSMGSSGGAGELFF. In DNA, the CDR3 is TGTGCCAGTAGTATGGGGAGTAGCGGGGGGGCCGGGGAGCTGTTTTTT.

The chain employs TRBV7-9 and TRBJ1-2; the D gene is possibly TRBD1 (5 bases). This CDR3 is 15 amino acids long. Trimming removed 1 base at V and 3 bases at J, with 12 bases between. Germline V CDR1 and CDR2: SEHNR, FQNEAQ (reference sequence). The CDR3 nucleotides are TGTGCCAGCAGCTTAGTGATGGGGGGAGACTATGGCTACACCTTC. It specifies CASSLVMGGDYGYTF.

This chain uses TRBV10-2 with TRBJ1-5, with D unresolved. Germline CDR1 and CDR2: WSHSY and SAAADI. There are 12 residues in the CDR3. V was trimmed by 2 bases and J by 5 bases, leaving 4 bases between them. The CDR3 bases are TGCGCCAGCAGTGAGAGGTATCAGCCCCAGCATTTT. Residues: CASSERYQPQHF.

This chain uses TRBV7-3 with TRBJ1-1, with D hard to call. The germline V and J ends were trimmed by 0 bases and 1 base, with 6 bases remaining between them. Looked up from germline, CDR1 is SGHTA and CDR2 is FQGTGA. The CDR3 contains 14 residues. Written as DNA, the CDR3 is TGTGCCAGCAGCTTAACGGGCGGGAACACTGAAGCTTTCTTT. The encoded protein is CASSLTGGNTEAFF.

This sequence joins TRBV19 and TRBJ1-5; the match to TRBD1 covers 8 bases. The germline CDR1 and CDR2 sequences are LNHDA and SQIVND (reference sequence). The CDR3 is made up of 15 amino acids. Trimming cost V 5 bases and J 4 bases; bases outside gene matches: 7. The CDR3 DNA is TGTGCCAGTAGTGTCGACAGGGGAGAAAATCAGCCCCAGCATTTT. As protein: CASSVDRGENQPQHF.

This chain links TRBV19 with TRBJ2-6; D perhaps matches TRBD2 (5 bases). Germline values: CDR1 LNHDA, CDR2 SQIVND (reference sequence). The V gene lost 5 bases and the J gene lost 1 base, with 15 bases spanning the gap. CDR3 length: 17 residues. The CDR3 region has the DNA TGTGCCAGTAGTCGTTGGGCGAGGGCATCTGGGGCCAACGTCCTGACTTTC. This encodes CASSRWARASGANVLTF.

This rearrangement joins TRBV12-5 to TRBJ1-2; D perhaps matches TRBD1 (6 bases). Germline loops: CDR1 LGHNT, CDR2 FRNRAP. The CDR3 contains 16 residues. V lost 6 bases and J lost 3, with 20 bases in between. CDR3 sequence: CASGQTGPAFDYGYTF. DNA of the CDR3: TGTGCTAGTGGCCAAACAGGGCCGGCGTTTGACTATGGCTACACCTTC. Looking up the rest from reference TRBV12-5 and TRBJ1-2 gives the full variable domain: DARVTQTPRHKVTEMGQEVTMRCQPILGHNTVFWYRQTMMQGLELLAYFRNRAPLDDSGMPKDRFSAEMPDATLATLKIQPSEPRDSAVYFCASGQTGPAFDYGYTFGSGTRLTVV.

J is TRBJ2-5 and V is TRBV7-9; TRBD2 agrees at 9 bases. The junction had 14 bases not matched to a gene; V was cut back by 4 bases and J by 5 bases. This CDR3 is 17 amino acids long. Germline V lookup: CDR1 SEHNR, CDR2 FQNEAQ (reference sequence). CDR3 nucleotide sequence: TGTGCCAGCAGCTCCGGCGACGGCGGGGGGGCGGGTGAGACCCAGTACTTC. Translated: CASSSGDGGGAGETQYF.

This clone was recorded once. The chain joins TRBV9 to TRBJ2-3; 10 bases align to TRBD2. This CDR3 contains 16 residues. From germline, CDR1 is SGDLS and CDR2 YYNGEE. V was pared by 4 bases and J by 5 bases, with 10 bases of the junction left unmatched. The CDR3 bases are TGTGCCAGCAGCACGAGCGGGGGGGCTTCCGGAGATACGCAGTATTTT. It codes for CASSTSGGASGDTQYF.

This sequence joins TRBV27 and TRBJ2-7, with D possibly called TRBD1 or TRBD2 (5 bases each). The CDR3 sequence is 14 residues long. Germline loops: CDR1 MNHEY, CDR2 SMNVEV (reference sequence). The V gene lost 3 bases and the J gene lost 0 bases, with 9 bases spanning the gap. In DNA form, the CDR3 reads TGTGCCAGCAGTTTGGGGGTTGGCTCCTACGAGCAGTACTTC. Translated: CASSLGVGSYEQYF.

V gene TRBV29-1 combines with J gene TRBJ2-7; 8 bases are shared with TRBD1. V was pared by 1 base and J by 2 bases, with 1 base of the junction left unmatched. The CDR3 is made up of 13 amino acids. CDR1 and CDR2 from the germline V gene are SQVTM and ANQGSEA. The CDR3 nucleotides read TGCAGCGTTGAAGGGACAGGGCCCTACGAGCAGTACTTC. Translated, it gives CSVEGTGPYEQYF.

The CDR3 sequence: CATSRDRRGADTQYF. CDR3 DNA sequence: TGTGCCACCAGCAGAGATCGCCGGGGCGCAGATACGCAGTATTTT. V usage is TRBV15 and J usage is TRBJ2-3; the D call may be TRBD1 or TRBD2 (5 bases each). This CDR3 spans 15 amino acids. Looked up from germline, CDR1 is LNHNV and CDR2 is YYDKDF (reference sequence). V was trimmed by 0 bases and J by 4 bases, leaving 11 bases between them.

CDR3 nucleotides: TGTGCCAGCAGCTTAGGAAGAGGGGTCACCGGGGAGCTGTTTTTT. Translated: CASSLGRGVTGELFF. The chain uses TRBV13 and TRBJ2-2, with D possibly being TRBD1 or TRBD2 (5 bases each). Between the trimmed V and J ends, which lost 0 bases and 4 bases, there was a span of 9 bases. Germline CDR1 is PRHDT and CDR2 is FYEKMQ (reference sequence). The CDR3 consists of 15 residues.

The V gene is TRBV10-1, the J gene TRBJ2-2; D ambiguous. CDR3 size: 13 residues. The germline gives CDR1 WNHNN, CDR2 SYGVQD (reference sequence). Trimming shortened V by 8 bases and J by 1 base, and 8 bases separated the two germline ends. CDR3 bases: TGCGCCAGCGGCCGAGGGAACACCGGGGAGCTGTTTTTT. Translated, it gives CASGRGNTGELFF.

V and J are TRBV28 and TRBJ1-2; D is uncertain. CDR1 is MDHEN and CDR2 is SYDVKM in the germline V gene. Trimming stripped 3 bases from V and 8 bases from J, with 22 bases between. This CDR3 comprises 16 residues. CDR3 in DNA: TGTGCCAGCAGTTTTGTCTCGTCACGGCTCGTAGGAGGCTACACCTTC. Its translation is CASSFVSSRLVGGYTF.

The chain links TRBV28 to TRBJ2-6, with D perhaps TRBD1 or TRBD2 (5 bases each). The CDR3 contains 14 residues. Germline CDR1 is MDHEN and CDR2 is SYDVKM. Trimming shortened V by 9 bases and J by 0 bases, and 9 bases separated the two germline ends. CDR3 nucleotides: TGTGCCAGTTTGGGGGTCTCTGGGGCCAACGTCCTGACTTTC. This encodes CASLGVSGANVLTF.

This chain uses TRBV30 with TRBJ1-2; 7 bases match TRBD1. The germline V gene has CDR1 GTSNPN and CDR2 SVGIG (reference sequence). Germline trimming cut 0 bases from V and 7 bases from J; bases unmatched to any gene: 5. CDR3 size: 13 residues. CDR3 coding DNA: TGTGCCTGGAGTGTAGAGGGGGCTGGTGGCTACACCTTC. Protein product: CAWSVEGAGGYTF.

The chain employs TRBV5-1 and TRBJ1-1, with a tentative D call TRBD1 (5 bases). The CDR3 has 15 amino acids. Trimming shortened V by 4 bases and J by 5 bases, and 18 bases separated the two germline ends. Looked up from germline, CDR1 is SGHRS and CDR2 is YFSETQ. CDR3 nucleotides: TGCGCCAGCAGCACTGACTGGGGCCGGACGACTGAAGCTTTCTTT. It is translated as CASSTDWGRTTEAFF.

This clone occurred once. V is TRBV9 and J is TRBJ1-2, with TRBD1 identical over 10 bases. This CDR3 spans 15 amino acids. Trimming removed 5 bases from V and 1 base from J; junction bases left unmatched: 5. Germline V gives CDR1 SGDLS, CDR2 YYNGEE. CDR3 bases: TGTGCCAGCAGGGACCGGACAGGGGGTAACTATGGCTACACCTTC. Translated, it gives CASRDRTGGNYGYTF.

The chain carries TRBV7-9 and TRBJ1-2, with no clear D. Germline assignment: CDR1 SEHNR and CDR2 FQNEAQ (reference sequence). The CDR3 consists of 12 residues. Trimming removed 4 bases from V and 4 bases from J, with 7 bases in between. The DNA of the CDR3 is TGTGCCAGCAGCTCGGAATCCTATGGCTACACCTTC. It yields the protein CASSSESYGYTF.

V gene TRBV6-5 combines with J gene TRBJ2-1; D may correspond to TRBD1 or TRBD2 (6 bases each). Germline CDR1 MNHEY, CDR2 SVGAGI. V was shortened by 2 bases and J by 4 bases, with 12 bases between the two germline ends. CDR3 length equals 15 residues. CDR3: CASSYEGGSYNEQFF. DNA for the CDR3: TGTGCCAGCAGTTACGAGGGGGGCTCTTACAATGAGCAGTTCTTC.